One and the same sample provided the 14 T cell receptor beta chains below, sequenced in a study of blood T cell repertoires in COVID-19. Profiling relied on immunoSEQ multiplex PCR, and the TCRdb table lists in-frame clones only, not all of them. The sample records around 250,000 clones, roughly 79% being singletons. Material: PBMCs or T cells enriched from blood (not recorded which). The receptors shown here come from a man in his forties who had recovered from COVID-19.

The rearrangement links TRBV4-1 to TRBJ1-1; 10 bases fit TRBD1. V was pared by 4 bases and J by 3 bases, with 2 bases of the junction left unmatched. The CDR3 sequence is 14 residues long. CDR1 and CDR2 (germline): MGHRA, YSYEKL. The CDR3 loop is CASSRGQGDTEAFF. The CDR3 DNA is TGCGCCAGCAGCCGCGGACAGGGGGACACTGAAGCTTTCTTT.

The V and J genes are TRBV14 and TRBJ2-7; no reliable D call. V gave up 1 base and J gave up 7 bases, with 11 bases separating them. CDR1 and CDR2 (germline): SGHDN, FVKESK. CDR3 length: 13 residues. The CDR3 DNA follows: TGTGCCAGCAGCCAAGGACACCTCCTGGAGCAGTACTTC. Translated: CASSQGHLLEQYF.

The rearrangement links TRBV10-3 to TRBJ2-7, with D maybe TRBD1 (5 bases). Germline V CDR1 and CDR2: ENHRY, SYGVKD. Trimming removed 0 bases from V and 2 bases from J, with 14 bases in between. The CDR3 is 16 amino acids. In DNA form, the CDR3 reads TGTGCCATCAGTGAGTCGGCCAGGGCAACAACCTACGAGCAGTACTTC. It yields the protein CAISESARATTYEQYF.

V and J are TRBV27 and TRBJ1-6; maybe TRBD1 (5 bases). The CDR3 loop spans 15 amino acids. Trimming removed 2 bases at V and 10 bases at J, with 15 bases between. Germline lookup yields CDR1 MNHEY and CDR2 SMNVEV (reference sequence). CDR3 coding DNA: TGTGCCAGCAGTTTAGGGCCCCGACAGAACTCACCCCTCCACTTT. Translating it yields CASSLGPRQNSPLHF.

The chain couples TRBV12-5 to TRBJ2-7; TRBD1 agrees at 8 bases. CDR3 size: 16 residues. CDR1 is LGHNT and CDR2 is FRNRAP in the germline V gene. Trimming cost V 1 base and J 2 bases; bases outside gene matches: 7. CDR3 residues: CASGLATRDRPYEQYF. In DNA form, the CDR3 reads TGTGCTAGTGGTTTGGCTACGCGGGACAGGCCCTACGAGCAGTACTTC.

This clone appeared a few times. This rearrangement joins TRBV4-1 to TRBJ1-2, with a tentative D call TRBD1 (6 bases). The length of the CDR3 is 12 residues. Trimming stripped 3 bases from V and 8 bases from J, with 10 bases between. The germline gives CDR1 MGHRA, CDR2 YSYEKL. The CDR3 DNA follows: TGCGCCAGCAGCCAGGGGGCTGGCGGCTACACCTTC. This encodes CASSQGAGGYTF.

This clone was found once. The chain carries TRBV9 and TRBJ1-1; D is uncertain. Per germline, CDR1 SGDLS and CDR2 YYNGEE. V was trimmed by 1 base and J by 7 bases, leaving 14 bases between them. The CDR3 totals 14 residues. CDR3 in amino acids: CASSVNTRGNEAFF. CDR3 bases: TGTGCCAGCAGCGTAAACACCCGGGGAAATGAAGCTTTCTTT.

This chain connects TRBV28 to TRBJ1-4, with no clear D. The CDR3 contains 14 residues. V shed 9 bases and J shed 3 bases, with 14 bases lying between them. Germline V gene data show CDR1 as MDHEN and CDR2 as SYDVKM. CDR3 nucleotide sequence: TGTGCCAGTCGTGGCGGGCCGGCTAATGAAAAACTGTTTTTT. Translating gives CASRGGPANEKLFF. The full variable domain, rest sourced from reference TRBV28 and TRBJ1-4, is DVKVTQSSRYLVKRTGEKVFLECVQDMDHENMFWYRQDPGLGLRLIYFSYDVKMKEKGDIPEGYSVSREKKERFSLILESASTNQTSMYLCASRGGPANEKLFFGSGTQLSVL.

The chain combines TRBV6-4 with TRBJ2-1; 8 bases align to TRBD1. CDR3 length: 15 residues. CDR1 and CDR2 (germline): MRHNA, SNTAGT. V gave up 4 bases and J gave up 1 base; unmatched junction bases: 3. The CDR3 coding sequence is TGTGCCAGCAGTGTGAGACAGGGGTCCTACAATGAGCAGTTCTTC. It yields the protein CASSVRQGSYNEQFF.

Regarding this clone: This same CDR3 is encoded by further DNA sequences in the sample. The chain uses TRBV30 and TRBJ1-6, with D possibly matching TRBD1 (5 bases). Germline loops: CDR1 GTSNPN, CDR2 SVGIG (reference sequence). The CDR3 spans 13 residues. Deletions cut 3 bases from V and 8 bases from J, with 11 bases between. The CDR3 nucleotides are TGTGCCTGGAGCGGGCAGGGTGATTCACCCCTCCACTTT. Protein: CAWSGQGDSPLHF. The entire variable domain, with the rest obtained from reference TRBV30 and TRBJ1-6, is as follows: SQTIHQWPATLVQPVGSPLSLECTVEGTSNPNLYWYRQAAGRGLQLLFYSVGIGQISSEVPQNLSASRPQDRQFILSSKKLLLSDSGFYLCAWSGQGDSPLHFGNGTRLTVT.

The chain uses TRBV29-1 and TRBJ1-1; D is undetermined. Germline V gene sequence: CDR1 SQVTM, CDR2 ANQGSEA. The CDR3 extends over 13 amino acids. With 1 base removed from V and 5 bases from J, the gap between germline ends came to 11 bases. The CDR3 sequence is CSVEVQIRTEAFF. The DNA of the CDR3 is TGCAGCGTTGAAGTTCAGATAAGAACTGAAGCTTTCTTT.

The rearrangement links TRBV2 to TRBJ1-3; TRBD1 might be the D (6 bases). Germline lookup yields CDR1 SNHLY and CDR2 FYNNEI. Trimming pared 6 bases from V and 7 bases from J, leaving 16 bases between. This CDR3 contains 14 residues. CDR3 DNA: TGTGCCAGCAGGGACGGGGGGGCGCGGAACACCATATATTTT. Its translation is CASRDGGARNTIYF.

The chain joins TRBV27 to TRBJ1-6, with D unresolved. With 3 bases removed from V and 5 bases from J, the gap between germline ends came to 11 bases. The V gene's germline CDR1 is MNHEY and CDR2 SMNVEV (reference sequence). The CDR3 has 15 residues. In nucleotides, the CDR3 is TGTGCCAGCAGTTTGAGGAGGCAGGATAATTCACCCCTCCACTTT. Translation: CASSLRRQDNSPLHF.

The genes are TRBV19 and TRBJ2-2; 8 nucleotides match TRBD1. The trim removed 11 bases at V and 0 bases at J, leaving 5 bases unmatched. The CDR3 is 14 residues long. Germline loops: CDR1 LNHDA, CDR2 SQIVND (reference sequence). The CDR3, as DNA: TGTGCCTTAGGACAGGGAACGAACACCGGGGAGCTGTTTTTT. Protein product: CALGQGTNTGELFF.